This T cell receptor (beta chain) was sequenced during a study of T cell changes during pregnancy in multiple sclerosis. Method: immunoSEQ multiplex PCR; TCRdb's copy keeps in-frame clones and lacks some. The sample includes under 150,000 clones, roughly 95% of them seen just once. The V and J ends lost 5 bases and 4 bases respectively, with 18 bases between them. This CDR3 has 15 residues. Germline CDR1 reads SEHNR; CDR2 reads FQNEAQ (reference sequence). The source is a female donor with multiple sclerosis, enrolled in a pregnancy study. The chain employs TRBV7-9 and TRBJ2-7; a possible D gene is TRBD2 (5 bases). This specimen was peripheral blood, taken after pregnancy. In DNA form, the CDR3 reads TGTGCCAGCAGCGCCCAGCCCGGAGGTCCTTACGAGCAGTACTTC. It specifies CASSAQPGGPYEQYF.